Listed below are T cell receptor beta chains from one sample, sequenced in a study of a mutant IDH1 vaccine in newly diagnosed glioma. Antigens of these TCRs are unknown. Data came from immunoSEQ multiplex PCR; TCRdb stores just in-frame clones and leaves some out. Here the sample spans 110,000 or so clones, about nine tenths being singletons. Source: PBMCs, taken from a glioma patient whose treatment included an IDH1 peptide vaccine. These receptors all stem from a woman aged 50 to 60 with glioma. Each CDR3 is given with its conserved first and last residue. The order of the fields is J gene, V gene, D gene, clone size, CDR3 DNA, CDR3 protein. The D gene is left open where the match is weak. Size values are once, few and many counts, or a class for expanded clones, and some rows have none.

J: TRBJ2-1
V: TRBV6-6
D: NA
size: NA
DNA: TGTGCCAGCCTTCTTTACAATGAGCAGTTCTTC
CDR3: CASLLYNEQFF

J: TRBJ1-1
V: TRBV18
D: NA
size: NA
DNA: TGTGCCAGCTCACCCCTGGGCGGGGGGGACACTGAAGCTTTCTTT
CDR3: CASSPLGGGDTEAFF

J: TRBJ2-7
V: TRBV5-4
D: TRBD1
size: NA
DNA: TGTGCCAGCAGCAAGACAGGGGCGACTACCTACGAGCAGTACTTC
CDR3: CASSKTGATTYEQYF

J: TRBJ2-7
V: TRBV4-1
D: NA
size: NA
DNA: TGCGCCAGCAGCCAAGGACAGGGAGGGACCTACGAGCAGTACTTC
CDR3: CASSQGQGGTYEQYF

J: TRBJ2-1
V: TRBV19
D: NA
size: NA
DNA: TGTGCCAGTAGTATAGGGGGAAGTTACAATGAGCAGTTCTTC
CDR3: CASSIGGSYNEQFF

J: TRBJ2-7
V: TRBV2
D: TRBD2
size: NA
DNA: TGTGCCAGCAGTCCGACTCGGGACTACCGCTACGAGCAGTACTTC
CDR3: CASSPTRDYRYEQYF

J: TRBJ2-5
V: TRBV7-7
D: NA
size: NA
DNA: TGTGCTAGCAGCTCCAGGTACCAAGAGACCCAGTACTTC
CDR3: CASSSRYQETQYF

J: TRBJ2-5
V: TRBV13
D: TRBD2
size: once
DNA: TGTGCCAGCAGCTCTCTAGCGGGGGACGACCAAGAGACCCAGTACTTC
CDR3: CASSSLAGDDQETQYF

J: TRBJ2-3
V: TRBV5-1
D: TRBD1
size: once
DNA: TGCGCCAGCAGCCTAGGGACAGGGTTAGATACGCAGTATTTT
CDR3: CASSLGTGLDTQYF

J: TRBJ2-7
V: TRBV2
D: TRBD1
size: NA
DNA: TGTGCCAGCAGTGTTCGGACAGGGGCATACGAGCAGTACTTC
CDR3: CASSVRTGAYEQYF

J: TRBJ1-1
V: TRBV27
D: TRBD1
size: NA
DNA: TGTGCCACCAGAAGGACAGGGGGGAGCACTGAAGCTTTCTTT
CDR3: CATRRTGGSTEAFF